The entry below describes one T cell receptor beta chain. These data are taken from a study of blood T cell repertoires in COVID-19. Across the study: T cells, B-cell-depleted T cells, or PBMCs provided the cDNA or gDNA that served as material.

Recovered Cohort 3 donors showed two negative PCRs, clearance, or symptom resolution. The trim removed 3 bases at V and 1 base at J, leaving 1 base unmatched. Germline V lookup: CDR1 DFQATT, CDR2 SNEGSKA (reference sequence). This CDR3 contains 13 residues. Assay: immunoSEQ multiplex PCR; the TCRdb copy retains only in-frame clones and omits some. The sample lists hundreds of thousands of clones; 87% were seen once. This sequence joins TRBV20-1 and TRBJ2-3; TRBD2 matches at 7 bases. The sequenced material came from PBMCs or T cells enriched from blood (not recorded which). The sequence was collected from a woman aged 40-49 years who had recovered from COVID-19. The DNA for the CDR3 is TGCAGTGCTAGTACTAGCGGCACAGATACGCAGTATTTT. This encodes CSASTSGTDTQYF.